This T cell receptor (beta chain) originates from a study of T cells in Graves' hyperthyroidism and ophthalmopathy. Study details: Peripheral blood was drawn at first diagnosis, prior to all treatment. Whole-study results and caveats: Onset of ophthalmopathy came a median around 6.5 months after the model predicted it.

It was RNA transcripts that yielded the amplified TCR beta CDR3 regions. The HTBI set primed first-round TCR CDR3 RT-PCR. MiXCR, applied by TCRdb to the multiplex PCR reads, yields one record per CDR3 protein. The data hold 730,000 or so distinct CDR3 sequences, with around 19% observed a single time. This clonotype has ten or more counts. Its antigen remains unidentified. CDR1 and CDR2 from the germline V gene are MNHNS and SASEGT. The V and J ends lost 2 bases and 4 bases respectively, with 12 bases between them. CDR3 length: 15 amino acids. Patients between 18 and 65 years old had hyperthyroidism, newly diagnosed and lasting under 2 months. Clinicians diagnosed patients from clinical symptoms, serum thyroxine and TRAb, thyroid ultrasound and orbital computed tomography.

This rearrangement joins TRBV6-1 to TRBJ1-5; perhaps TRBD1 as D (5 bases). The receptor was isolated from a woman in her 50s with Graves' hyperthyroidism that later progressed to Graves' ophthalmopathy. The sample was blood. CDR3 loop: CASSENRWANQPQHF. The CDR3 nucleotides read TGTGCCAGCAGTGAAAACAGGTGGGCAAATCAGCCCCAGCATTTT.